These 6 T cell receptor beta chains were sequenced from one sample in a study of identical twins. TCRdb reprocessed the 5' RACE reads via MiXCR and lists one record per CDR3 protein. This table has about 520,000 distinct CDR3 sequences, approximately 22% appearing once. The same sample was also used in a study of T cells expressing NK-cell markers.

The source material was CD4+ T cells sorted from blood. The receptors come from a woman aged 18-29 years in good health.

This clonotype was seen ten or more times. The J gene is TRBJ2-5, the V gene TRBV5-5; maybe TRBD2 (6 bases). Trimming shortened V by 4 bases and J by 2 bases, and 9 bases separated the two germline ends. CDR3 length equals 13 residues. In germline, CDR1 is SGHKS, CDR2 YYEKEE (reference sequence). The CDR3 protein is CASSSGLQETQYF. CDR3 bases: TGTGCCAGCAGCAGTGGACTACAAGAGACCCAGTACTTC.

This clonotype came up a few times. V and J are TRBV9 and TRBJ2-1, with 12 bases aligning to TRBD2. With V trimmed by 0 bases and J by 6 bases, 1 base remained unmatched. In germline, CDR1 is SGDLS, CDR2 YYNGEE. The CDR3 is 15 residues long. The CDR3 sequence is CASSVEGLAGNEQFF. The DNA of the CDR3 is TGTGCCAGCAGCGTAGAGGGACTAGCGGGCAATGAGCAGTTCTTC.

This sequence joins TRBV18 and TRBJ2-7; D gene uncertain. Germline V gives CDR1 KGHSH, CDR2 LQKENI. V shed 6 bases and J shed 9 bases, with 15 bases lying between them. The CDR3 covers 12 residues. The CDR3 DNA reads as TGTGCCAGCTCCCCTCGAACGGACGGGCAGTACTTC. Translation gives CASSPRTDGQYF.

This clonotype has a handful of counts. Here the CDR3 reads CASSLNIGITDTQYF. CDR3 in DNA: TGCGCCAGCAGCTTGAATATAGGGATCACAGATACGCAGTATTTT. The V and J genes are TRBV5-1 and TRBJ2-3; D gene uncertain. With 1 base removed from V and 2 bases from J, the gap between germline ends came to 11 bases. The CDR3 has 15 residues. Germline V gene data show CDR1 as SGHRS and CDR2 as YFSETQ. Full variable domain (rest looked up from reference TRBV5-1 and TRBJ2-3): KAGVTQTPRYLIKTRGQQVTLSCSPISGHRSVSWYQQTPGQGLQFLFEYFSETQRNKGNFPGRFSGRQFSNSRSEMNVSTLELGDSALYLCASSLNIGITDTQYFGPGTRLTVL.

In this sample, this clonotype turned up many times. The J gene is TRBJ2-7, the V gene TRBV12-3 or TRBV12-4; 9 bases line up with TRBD2. This CDR3 has 16 residues. V trimming: 6 bases; J trimming: 1 base; junction bases outside the gene matches: 10. This CDR3 is CASRTSLAGESYEQYF. The CDR3 DNA sequence: TGTGCCAGCAGGACTTCCTTAGCGGGAGAATCCTACGAGCAGTACTTC.

The sample holds a few counts of this clonotype. The CDR3 DNA is TGTGCCAGCAGCCAAGTCCAGGGGCCAGGGGATGAGCAGTTCTTC. Residues: CASSQVQGPGDEQFF. This chain links TRBV3-1 with TRBJ2-1; D possibly corresponds to TRBD1 (6 bases). V lost 1 base and J lost 8, with 15 bases in between. The CDR3 contains 15 residues. The germline gives CDR1 LGHDT, CDR2 YNNKEL (reference sequence).